This T cell receptor (beta chain) was obtained from a study of blood T cells in healthy people across ages. The overall study: Template-switching capture recovered about one barcoded beta molecule per two T cells.

Then a second PCR, running roughly 7 to 11 cycles, was carried out with a sample-barcoded 5' primer and a J-beta primer mix. TCRdb used MiXCR to reprocess the 5' RACE reads, holding one entry per CDR3 protein. The repertoire holds about 510,000 distinct CDR3 sequences, with over 25% as singletons. Trimming took 3 bases from V and 6 from J; bases not matched to a gene: 4. Germline CDR1 and CDR2: SGHTA and FQGNSA. This CDR3 spans 13 amino acids. These data also featured in a second study, about T cells of mothers and their children. As that study records: The donor cohort consisted of three healthy Caucasian mothers and their six children.

V is TRBV7-2 and J is TRBJ2-7, with 8 nucleotides matching TRBD1. Specimen: blood. This clonotype originated in a boy between 2 and 15 years old in good health. The CDR3 is CASSFTTGAEQYF. In DNA, the CDR3 is TGTGCCAGCAGCTTCACGACAGGGGCCGAGCAGTACTTC.